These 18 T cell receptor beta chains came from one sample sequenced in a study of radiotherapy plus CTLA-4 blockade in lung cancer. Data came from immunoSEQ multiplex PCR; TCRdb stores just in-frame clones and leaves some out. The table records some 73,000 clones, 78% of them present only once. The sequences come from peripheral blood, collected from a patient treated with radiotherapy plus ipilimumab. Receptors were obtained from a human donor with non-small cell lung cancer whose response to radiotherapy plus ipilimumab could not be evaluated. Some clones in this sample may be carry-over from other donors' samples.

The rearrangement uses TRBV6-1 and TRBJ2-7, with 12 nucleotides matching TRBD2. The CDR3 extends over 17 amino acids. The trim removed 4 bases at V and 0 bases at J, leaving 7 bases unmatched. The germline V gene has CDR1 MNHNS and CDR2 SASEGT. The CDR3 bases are TGTGCCAGCAGTGCTCTAGCGGGGGGGTCAAGCTCCTACGAGCAGTACTTC. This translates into CASSALAGGSSSYEQYF.

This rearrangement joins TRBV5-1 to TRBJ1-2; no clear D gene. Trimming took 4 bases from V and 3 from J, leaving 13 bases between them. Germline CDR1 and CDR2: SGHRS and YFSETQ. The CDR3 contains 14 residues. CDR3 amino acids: CASSAMTTHYGYTF. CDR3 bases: TGCGCCAGCAGCGCGATGACAACTCACTATGGCTACACCTTC.

CDR3 amino acids: CASGGGQGRTGELFF. Here the CDR3 DNA reads TGTGCCAGCGGAGGGGGACAGGGGCGCACCGGGGAGCTGTTTTTT. The V gene is TRBV6-6, the J gene TRBJ2-2, with 10 positions matching TRBD1. The CDR3 consists of 15 residues. The germline gives CDR1 MNHNY, CDR2 SVGAGI (reference sequence). J gave up 4 bases and V 8 bases, and 7 bases lay outside the gene matches.

The CDR3 bases are TGTGCCAGCAGCCAATTGGTAGGCACCACAAGCGGCTATGGCTACACCTTC. Its translation: CASSQLVGTTSGYGYTF. This chain uses TRBV16 with TRBJ1-2; D is unresolved. This CDR3 has 17 residues. CDR1 and CDR2 from the germline V gene are KGHSY and FQNENV. Trimming took 1 base from V and 4 from J, leaving 19 bases between them.

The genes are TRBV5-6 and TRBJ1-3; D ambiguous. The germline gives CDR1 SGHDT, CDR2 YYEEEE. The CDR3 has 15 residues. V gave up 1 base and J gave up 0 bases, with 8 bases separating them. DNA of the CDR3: TGTGCCAGCAGCTTGTACAGCCACTCTGGAAACACCATATATTTT. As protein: CASSLYSHSGNTIYF. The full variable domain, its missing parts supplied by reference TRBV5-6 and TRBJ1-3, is DAGVTQSPTHLIKTRGQQVTLRCSPKSGHDTVSWYQQALGQGPQFIFQYYEEEERQRGNFPDRFSGHQFPNYSSELNVNALLLGDSALYLCASSLYSHSGNTIYFGEGSWLTVV.

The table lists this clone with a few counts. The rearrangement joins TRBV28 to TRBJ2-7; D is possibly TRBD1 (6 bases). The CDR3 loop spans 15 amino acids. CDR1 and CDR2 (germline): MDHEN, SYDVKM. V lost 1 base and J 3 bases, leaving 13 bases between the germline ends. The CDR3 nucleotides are TGTGCCAGCAGTTTATCGCTAGGGGGAGACTACGAGCAGTACTTC. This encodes CASSLSLGGDYEQYF.

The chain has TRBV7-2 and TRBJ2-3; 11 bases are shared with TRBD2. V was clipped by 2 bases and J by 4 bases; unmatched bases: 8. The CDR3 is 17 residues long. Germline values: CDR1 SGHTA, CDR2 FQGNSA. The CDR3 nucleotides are TGTGCCAGCAGCTTACGGGTTAGCGGGGGGGCCGCAGATACGCAGTATTTT. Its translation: CASSLRVSGGAADTQYF.

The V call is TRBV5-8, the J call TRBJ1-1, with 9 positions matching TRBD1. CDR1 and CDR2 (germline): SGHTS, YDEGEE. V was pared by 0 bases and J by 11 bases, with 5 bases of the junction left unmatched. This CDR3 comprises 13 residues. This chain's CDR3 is CASSLGGDREAFF. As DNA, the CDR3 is TGTGCCAGCAGCTTGGGTGGGGACAGGGAGGCTTTCTTT.

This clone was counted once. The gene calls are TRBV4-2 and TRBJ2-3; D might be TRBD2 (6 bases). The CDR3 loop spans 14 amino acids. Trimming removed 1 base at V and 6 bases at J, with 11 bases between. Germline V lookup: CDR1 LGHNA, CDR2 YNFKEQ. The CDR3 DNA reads TGTGCCAGCAGCCAAGGGGGGGTTGGGGATACGCAGTATTTT. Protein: CASSQGGVGDTQYF.

CDR3 region: CASSHIGQDEQFF. The CDR3 coding sequence is TGCGCCAGCAGCCACATAGGACAGGACGAGCAGTTCTTC. This chain connects TRBV4-3 to TRBJ2-1; 7 positions agree with TRBD1. The junction had 6 bases not matched to a gene; V was cut back by 3 bases and J by 10 bases. There are 13 residues in the CDR3. The germline gives CDR1 LGHNA, CDR2 YSLEER.

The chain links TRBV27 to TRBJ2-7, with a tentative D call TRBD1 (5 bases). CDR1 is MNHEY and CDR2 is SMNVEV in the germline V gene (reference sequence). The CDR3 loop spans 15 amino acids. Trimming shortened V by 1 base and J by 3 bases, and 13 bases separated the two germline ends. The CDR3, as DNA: TGTGCCAGCAGTTTATATCGTGGGGCGGTCTACGAGCAGTACTTC. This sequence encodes CASSLYRGAVYEQYF.

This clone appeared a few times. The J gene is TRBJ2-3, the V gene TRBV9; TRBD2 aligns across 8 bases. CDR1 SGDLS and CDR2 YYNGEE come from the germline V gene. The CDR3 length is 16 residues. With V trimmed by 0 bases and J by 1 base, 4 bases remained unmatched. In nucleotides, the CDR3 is TGTGCCAGCAGCGTAGGAGCGACTAGCGGCACAGATACGCAGTATTTT. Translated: CASSVGATSGTDTQYF.

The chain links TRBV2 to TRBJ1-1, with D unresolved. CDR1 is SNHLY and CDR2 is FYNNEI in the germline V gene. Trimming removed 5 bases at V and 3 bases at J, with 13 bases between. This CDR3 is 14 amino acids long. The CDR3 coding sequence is TGTGCCAGCAGTTTATCAACGGCGGACACTGAAGCTTTCTTT. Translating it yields CASSLSTADTEAFF.

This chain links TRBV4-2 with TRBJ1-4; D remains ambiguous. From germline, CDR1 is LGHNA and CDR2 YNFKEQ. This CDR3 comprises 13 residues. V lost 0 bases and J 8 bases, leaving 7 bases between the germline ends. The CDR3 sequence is CASSQDTREKLFF. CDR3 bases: TGTGCCAGCAGCCAAGACACACGAGAAAAACTGTTTTTT.

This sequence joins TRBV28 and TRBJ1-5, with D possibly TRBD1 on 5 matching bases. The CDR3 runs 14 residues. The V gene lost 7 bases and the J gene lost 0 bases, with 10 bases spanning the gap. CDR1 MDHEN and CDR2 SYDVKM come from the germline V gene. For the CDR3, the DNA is TGTGCCAGCAAAACAGGTTATAGCAATCAGCCCCAGCATTTT. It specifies CASKTGYSNQPQHF.

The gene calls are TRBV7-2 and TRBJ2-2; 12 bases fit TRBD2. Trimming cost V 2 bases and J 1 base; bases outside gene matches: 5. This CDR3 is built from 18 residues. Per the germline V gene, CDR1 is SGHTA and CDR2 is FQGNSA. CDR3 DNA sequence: TGTGCCAGCAGCTTAAGGGCTAGCGGGGGGGGGAACACCGGGGAGCTGTTTTTT. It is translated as CASSLRASGGGNTGELFF. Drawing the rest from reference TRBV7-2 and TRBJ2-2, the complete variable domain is GAGVSQSPSNKVTEKGKDVELRCDPISGHTALYWYRQSLGQGLEFLIYFQGNSAPDKSGLPSDRFSAERTGGSVSTLTIQRTQQEDSAVYLCASSLRASGGGNTGELFFGEGSRLTVL.

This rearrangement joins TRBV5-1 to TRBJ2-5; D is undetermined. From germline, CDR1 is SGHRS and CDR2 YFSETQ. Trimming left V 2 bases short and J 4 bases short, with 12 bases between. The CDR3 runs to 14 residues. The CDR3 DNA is TGCGCCAGCAGCTTTAGTAGTGAAGTAGAGACCCAGTACTTC. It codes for CASSFSSEVETQYF. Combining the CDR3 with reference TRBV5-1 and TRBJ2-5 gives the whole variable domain KAGVTQTPRYLIKTRGQQVTLSCSPISGHRSVSWYQQTPGQGLQFLFEYFSETQRNKGNFPGRFSGRQFSNSRSEMNVSTLELGDSALYLCASSFSSEVETQYFGPGTRLLVL.

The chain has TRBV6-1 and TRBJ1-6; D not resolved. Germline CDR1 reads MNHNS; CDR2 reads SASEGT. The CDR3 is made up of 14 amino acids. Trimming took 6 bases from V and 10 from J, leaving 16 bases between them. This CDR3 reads CASSLLGPRSPLHF. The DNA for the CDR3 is TGTGCCAGCAGCTTACTTGGTCCCCGCTCACCCCTCCACTTT.